This entry features one T cell receptor beta chain sequence. The antigen remains unidentified. Isolating PBMCs gave at least 7 million of these cells per sample. This sample is drawn from a study of blood T cells in healthy people across ages. Study-wide results and limits: Older age went with lower TCR beta diversity per million T cells, in a roughly linear way. PBMC samples, being unsorted, prevented any conclusive comparison of naive and antigen-experienced cells.

Trimming stripped 2 bases from V and 0 bases from J, with 11 bases between. This CDR3 has 16 residues. The germline V gene has CDR1 MGHRA and CDR2 YSYEKL. Combining a sample-barcoded 5' primer with a J-beta primer mix, a second PCR ran for roughly 6 to 11 cycles. TCRdb analysed the 5' RACE reads with MiXCR anew, one entry per CDR3 protein. The data contain 1.5 million or so distinct CDR3 sequences, 40% to 45% of them singletons. The receptor's source is a woman younger than 30 in good health. This chain joins TRBV4-1 and TRBJ1-3; no clear D gene. Sample: blood. Written as DNA, the CDR3 is TGCGCCAGCAGCCAAACTCGACAAAACTCTGGAAACACCATATATTTT. It is translated as CASSQTRQNSGNTIYF.